The TCR beta chain described here comes from a study of CD8 T cells in ankylosing spondylitis. MiXCR, applied by TCRdb to the 5' RACE reads, yields one record per CDR3 protein. In the table there are about 35,000 distinct CDR3 sequences, approximately 3% of which are singletons. The germline V and J ends were trimmed by 0 bases and 7 bases, with 11 bases remaining between them. CDR3 length: 14 amino acids. The germline gives CDR1 SGDLS, CDR2 YYNGEE. Findings and caveats of the study: Reports say disease-linked clones showed up significantly more in matched ankylosing spondylitis synovial fluid. Characteristic, it appeared, of ankylosing spondylitis blood was a TCR beta motif of eight highly homologous variants. Prior work had noted some motif variants in reactive arthritis blood and synovial fluid.

This clonotype was found many times. The antigen is unknown. V gene TRBV9 combines with J gene TRBJ2-1; a weak D match, TRBD1 (5 bases). This clonotype was obtained from a male donor with ankylosing spondylitis or in good health (not recorded which). What was sequenced was blood, either unsorted or a sorted T cell fraction (not recorded which). The CDR3 loop reads CASSVAHQGNEQFF. CDR3 in DNA: TGTGCCAGCAGCGTAGCTCACCAGGGTAATGAGCAGTTCTTC. The full variable domain, completed using reference TRBV9 and TRBJ2-1, is DSGVTQTPKHLITATGQRVTLRCSPRSGDLSVYWYQQSLDQGLQFLIQYYNGEERAKGNILERFSAQQFPDLHSELNLSSLELGDSALYFCASSVAHQGNEQFFGPGTRLTVL.